Listed below are T cell receptor beta chains from one sample, sequenced in a study of CDR3 diversity in severe acne. TCRdb ran MiXCR on the PCR reads and lists one entry per CDR3 protein. This sample carries roughly 100,000 distinct CDR3 sequences, 51% of them seen once, and the ten largest clones take around 12%. Sequenced: blood. Receptors were obtained from a male donor with acne. The CDR3 runs from the conserved cysteine through the conserved F or W. Fields, in order: J gene, D gene, clone size, V gene, CDR3 DNA, CDR3 protein. A D gene is named only where the DNA matches it firmly. Rows give clone size only sometimes, using once, few, many, or a class for an expanded clone.

J gene: TRBJ1-1; D gene: -; clone size: many; V gene: TRBV7-2; CDR3 DNA: TGTGCCAGCAGCTTAGTGTCTGGCAACACTGAAGCTTTCTTT; CDR3 protein: CASSLVSGNTEAFF
J gene: TRBJ1-5; D gene: TRBD1; clone size: -; V gene: TRBV11-2; CDR3 DNA: TGTGCCAGCAGCCTTAAACCAGGACAGGGGAAGCATTTT; CDR3 protein: CASSLKPGQGKHF
J gene: TRBJ1-2; D gene: TRBD1; clone size: few; V gene: TRBV24-1; CDR3 DNA: TGTGCCACCTCTCAGCCTACCGGGACAGGGGGCTATGGCTACACCTTC; CDR3 protein: CATSQPTGTGGYGYTF
J gene: TRBJ2-2; D gene: TRBD2; clone size: -; V gene: TRBV20-1; CDR3 DNA: TGCAGTGCTAGACCCCCCGGGACTAGTGGCGGGGAGCTGTTTTTT; CDR3 protein: CSARPPGTSGGELFF
J gene: TRBJ2-2; D gene: -; clone size: -; V gene: TRBV30; CDR3 DNA: TGTGCCTGGGAGGCCGGGGAGCTGTTTTTT; CDR3 protein: CAWEAGELFF
J gene: TRBJ2-3; D gene: TRBD1; clone size: -; V gene: TRBV29-1; CDR3 DNA: TGCAGCGCAGACGGACAGGGGGTGATACGAACCACAGATACGCAGTATTTT; CDR3 protein: CSADGQGVIRTTDTQYF
J gene: TRBJ2-7; D gene: TRBD2; clone size: -; V gene: TRBV29-1; CDR3 DNA: TGCAGCGTTGAAGTTTGGGGACTAGCGGGAGGAGACTCCTACGAGCAGTACTTC; CDR3 protein: CSVEVWGLAGGDSYEQYF
J gene: TRBJ2-1; D gene: -; clone size: many; V gene: TRBV9; CDR3 DNA: TGTGCCAGCAGCGGAGCCCTAGGTGTGGAGCGTGACATTAATGAGCAGTTCTTC; CDR3 protein: CASSGALGVERDINEQFF
J gene: TRBJ2-2; D gene: -; clone size: -; V gene: TRBV25-1; CDR3 DNA: TGTGCCAGCAGTGCGGGTCAAAAGTATGCGAACACCGGGGAGCTGTTTTTT; CDR3 protein: CASSAGQKYANTGELFF
J gene: TRBJ2-2; D gene: -; clone size: -; V gene: TRBV2; CDR3 DNA: TGTGCCACCCCTACCCAGGGGAACACCGGGGAGCTGTTTTTT; CDR3 protein: CATPTQGNTGELFF
J gene: TRBJ1-5; D gene: TRBD1; clone size: -; V gene: TRBV20-1; CDR3 DNA: TGCAGTGCCGGGACAGGGGGCCCGAAAAATCAGCCTCAGCATTTT; CDR3 protein: CSAGTGGPKNQPQHF
J gene: TRBJ2-5; D gene: -; clone size: -; V gene: TRBV10-3; CDR3 DNA: TGTGCCATCAGTGACGGGAGAGAGACCCAGTACTTC; CDR3 protein: CAISDGRETQYF
J gene: TRBJ1-1; D gene: -; clone size: -; V gene: TRBV2; CDR3 DNA: TGTGCCAGCGGACCGGGGCCGAACACTGAAGCTTTCTTT; CDR3 protein: CASGPGPNTEAFF
J gene: TRBJ2-3; D gene: -; clone size: many; V gene: TRBV24-1; CDR3 DNA: TGTGCCACCAGTGACCCCGTTCCCGGAGGGCTCACAGATACGCAGTATTTT; CDR3 protein: CATSDPVPGGLTDTQYF
J gene: TRBJ2-1; D gene: TRBD1; clone size: once; V gene: TRBV24-1; CDR3 DNA: TGTGCCACCAGCCCAGGACAGGGCGAGGATGAGCAGTTCTTC; CDR3 protein: CATSPGQGEDEQFF
J gene: TRBJ2-3; D gene: TRBD2; clone size: -; V gene: TRBV7-2; CDR3 DNA: TGTGCTAGCAGCCCCCCAGGCGGGAGAACGCAGTATTTT; CDR3 protein: CASSPPGGRTQYF
J gene: TRBJ2-7; D gene: -; clone size: -; V gene: TRBV19; CDR3 DNA: TGTGCCAGTAGTGAGGAGCCACGATCGTCCGTTCAACAGTACTTC; CDR3 protein: CASSEEPRSSVQQYF
J gene: TRBJ2-3; D gene: TRBD2; clone size: -; V gene: TRBV20-1; CDR3 DNA: TGCAGTGCCAGAGGGGGGGTTGGCGGGAGGGCCACAGATACGCAGTATTTT; CDR3 protein: CSARGGVGGRATDTQYF
J gene: TRBJ2-6; D gene: TRBD1; clone size: -; V gene: TRBV29-1; CDR3 DNA: TGCAGCGTAGAAATCCGGGACAGCGACTCTGGGGCCAACGTCCTGACTTTC; CDR3 protein: CSVEIRDSDSGANVLTF
J gene: TRBJ1-2; D gene: -; clone size: -; V gene: TRBV10-1; CDR3 DNA: TGCGCCAGCCGTCAGGGGTACAACACTGAAGCTTTCTTTAACTATGGCTACACCTTC; CDR3 protein: CASRQGYNTEAFFNYGYTF
J gene: TRBJ2-7; D gene: TRBD2; clone size: -; V gene: TRBV25-1; CDR3 DNA: TGTGCCATCCCGGGACTAGCGGGAGCCGAGCAGTACTTC; CDR3 protein: CAIPGLAGAEQYF
J gene: TRBJ2-3; D gene: -; clone size: -; V gene: TRBV10-1; CDR3 DNA: TGCGCCAGCAGTGAGTCGCTAGGGGGTACGCAGTATTTT; CDR3 protein: CASSESLGGTQYF
J gene: TRBJ2-3; D gene: TRBD2; clone size: many; V gene: TRBV6-1; CDR3 DNA: TGTGCCAGCAGTCGACTTAGCGGGGCTGACACAGATACGCAGTATTTT; CDR3 protein: CASSRLSGADTDTQYF
J gene: TRBJ1-3; D gene: -; clone size: -; V gene: TRBV9; CDR3 DNA: TGTGCCAGCAGCGTAGCTGAGGTAAGGGGGGGAAACACCATATATTTT; CDR3 protein: CASSVAEVRGGNTIYF
J gene: TRBJ2-7; D gene: TRBD2; clone size: many; V gene: TRBV6-5; CDR3 DNA: TGTGCCAGCAGTTACTCCGCGGGAGGAACGTACGAGCAGTACTTC; CDR3 protein: CASSYSAGGTYEQYF
J gene: TRBJ2-3; D gene: TRBD2; clone size: many; V gene: TRBV6-1; CDR3 DNA: TGTGCCAGCAGCCCACTAGCGCTCACAGATACGCAGTATTTT; CDR3 protein: CASSPLALTDTQYF
J gene: TRBJ1-1; D gene: -; clone size: many; V gene: TRBV5-1; CDR3 DNA: TGCGCCAGCAGCTTAATTCCAGGGGACACTGAAGCTTTCTTT; CDR3 protein: CASSLIPGDTEAFF
J gene: TRBJ2-7; D gene: -; clone size: medium-sized; V gene: TRBV20-1; CDR3 DNA: TGCAGTGCTACGAGCCAGTACGAGCAGTACTTC; CDR3 protein: CSATSQYEQYF
J gene: TRBJ1-2; D gene: -; clone size: -; V gene: TRBV7-8; CDR3 DNA: TGTGCCAGCAGCTTAGAAGGGGAAGGAGGCTATGGCTACACCTTC; CDR3 protein: CASSLEGEGGYGYTF
J gene: TRBJ2-7; D gene: -; clone size: -; V gene: TRBV7-2; CDR3 DNA: TGTGCCAGCAGCTTAGAGACGGAGGACGAGCAGTACTTC; CDR3 protein: CASSLETEDEQYF
J gene: TRBJ1-1; D gene: -; clone size: -; V gene: TRBV15; CDR3 DNA: TGCGCCATCAGCAGAGGAACCACTGGGGGCAAGGACACTGAAGTTTTTTTT; CDR3 protein: CAISRGTTGGKDTEVFF
J gene: TRBJ1-1; D gene: TRBD1; clone size: -; V gene: TRBV6-1; CDR3 DNA: TGTGCCAGCAGTGAGGGTCAGGGGGCAATGAACACTGGAGCTTTCTTT; CDR3 protein: CASSEGQGAMNTGAFF
J gene: TRBJ2-5; D gene: TRBD1; clone size: once; V gene: TRBV18; CDR3 DNA: TGTGCCAGCTCAGATCAACAGGGGAGCCAAGAGACCCAGTACTTC; CDR3 protein: CASSDQQGSQETQYF
J gene: TRBJ2-7; D gene: -; clone size: -; V gene: TRBV10-1; CDR3 DNA: TGCGCCAGGGATGGGGTGTCGGGGACCTACGAGCAGTACTTC; CDR3 protein: CARDGVSGTYEQYF
J gene: TRBJ2-2; D gene: TRBD2; clone size: few; V gene: TRBV7-2; CDR3 DNA: TGTGCCCGGGGACTAGCGTACACCGGGGAGCTGTTTTTT; CDR3 protein: CARGLAYTGELFF
J gene: TRBJ2-2; D gene: -; clone size: -; V gene: TRBV7-9; CDR3 DNA: TGTGCCAGCAGCTTTATGGACGGGGAAACCGGGGAGCTGTTTTTT; CDR3 protein: CASSFMDGETGELFF
J gene: TRBJ2-2; D gene: -; clone size: -; V gene: TRBV24-1; CDR3 DNA: TGTGCCACCAGTGACCCCGGCAGGATGGGCGGGGAGCTGTTTTTT; CDR3 protein: CATSDPGRMGGELFF
J gene: TRBJ2-5; D gene: TRBD1; clone size: few; V gene: TRBV3-1; CDR3 DNA: TGTGCCAGCAGCCTCGCCGGGACAGGGTGGAGGGAGACCCAGTACTTC; CDR3 protein: CASSLAGTGWRETQYF
J gene: TRBJ2-3; D gene: TRBD1; clone size: many; V gene: TRBV2; CDR3 DNA: TGTGCCAGCACCAAACCGACAGGGCGGCGCACAGATACGCAGTATTTT; CDR3 protein: CASTKPTGRRTDTQYF
J gene: TRBJ2-5; D gene: TRBD2; clone size: -; V gene: TRBV9; CDR3 DNA: TGTGCCAGCAGCGGAGCGGGGGTACAAGAGACCCAGTACTTC; CDR3 protein: CASSGAGVQETQYF
J gene: TRBJ1-1; D gene: -; clone size: -; V gene: TRBV5-1; CDR3 DNA: TGCGCCAGCAGCTTGGACAGGGTGGGGACTGAAGCTTTCTTT; CDR3 protein: CASSLDRVGTEAFF
J gene: TRBJ2-7; D gene: TRBD1; clone size: -; V gene: TRBV19; CDR3 DNA: TGTGCCAGTAGTAGGACAGGCCCGGTCGGGCAGTACTTC; CDR3 protein: CASSRTGPVGQYF
J gene: TRBJ1-5; D gene: -; clone size: -; V gene: TRBV24-1; CDR3 DNA: TGTGCCACCAGTAAGAGCTTAGTCTTTGGGGAATATAGCAATCAGCCCCAGCATTTT; CDR3 protein: CATSKSLVFGEYSNQPQHF
J gene: TRBJ2-1; D gene: TRBD2; clone size: many; V gene: TRBV10-3; CDR3 DNA: TGTGCCATCAGTGGGACTAGCGGGAGCTCCTACAATGAGCAGTTCTTC; CDR3 protein: CAISGTSGSSYNEQFF
J gene: TRBJ1-1; D gene: -; clone size: -; V gene: TRBV5-4; CDR3 DNA: TGTGCCAGCAGGGATTCGGAACGGAACACTGAAGCTTTCTTT; CDR3 protein: CASRDSERNTEAFF
J gene: TRBJ2-1; D gene: -; clone size: many; V gene: TRBV9; CDR3 DNA: TGTGCCAGCAGCGCTGACTGGGAGCAGTTCTTC; CDR3 protein: CASSADWEQFF
J gene: TRBJ2-3; D gene: TRBD2; clone size: -; V gene: TRBV25-1; CDR3 DNA: TGTGCCAGCAGTTACCAGGCACCGGGACTAGCGGGAGAGGGGACAGATACGCAGTATTTT; CDR3 protein: CASSYQAPGLAGEGTDTQYF